The present T cell receptor beta chain was sequenced within a study of T cells in Graves' hyperthyroidism and ophthalmopathy. Amplified regions were TCR beta CDR3 sequences from RNA transcripts. TCR CDR3 regions were first amplified by RT-PCR with HTBI primers. TCRdb redid the calling of the multiplex PCR reads with MiXCR, one entry per CDR3 protein. This table holds hundreds of thousands of distinct CDR3 sequences, 15% to 20% found once. Note on this clonotype: A much larger clone sits a single nucleotide away, making a read error possible.

The CDR3 length is 16 residues. Based on clinical symptoms, serum thyroxine and TRAb, thyroid ultrasound and orbital computed tomography, diagnoses were reached. Using 9.5 to 10 ml of fresh peripheral blood, PBMCs were prepared. The clonotype originates from a woman aged 45-59 years with Graves' hyperthyroidism that later progressed to Graves' ophthalmopathy. This chain connects TRBV12-3 or TRBV12-4 to TRBJ1-5; D may be TRBD1 (5 bases). The sample consisted of blood. The CDR3 bases are TGTGCCAACAGTTCCCGGCTACAGGTGGGCAATCAGCCCCAGCATTTT. It specifies CANSSRLQVGNQPQHF.